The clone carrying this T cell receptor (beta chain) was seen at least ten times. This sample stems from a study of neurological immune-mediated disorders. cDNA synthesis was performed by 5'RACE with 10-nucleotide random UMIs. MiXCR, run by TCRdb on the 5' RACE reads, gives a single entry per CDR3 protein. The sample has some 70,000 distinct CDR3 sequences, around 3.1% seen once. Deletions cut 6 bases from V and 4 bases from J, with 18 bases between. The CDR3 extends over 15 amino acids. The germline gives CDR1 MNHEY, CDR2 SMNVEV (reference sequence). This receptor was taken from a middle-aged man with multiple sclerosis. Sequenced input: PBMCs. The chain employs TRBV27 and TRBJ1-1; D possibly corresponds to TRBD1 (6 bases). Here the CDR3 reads CASRPDRRGGTEAFF. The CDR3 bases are TGTGCCAGCAGGCCCGACCGGAGAGGGGGCACTGAAGCTTTCTTT.